This T cell receptor (beta chain) stems from a study of T cells in Graves' hyperthyroidism and ophthalmopathy. Overall study results and limits: Clonotypes that were expanded in thyroid above 0.001 mostly appeared in blood too. A model of 13 V-J pairs discriminated ophthalmopathy from stable hyperthyroidism.

Diagnoses were made from clinical symptoms, serum measures (thyroxine and TRAb), thyroid ultrasound and orbital computed tomography. There were TCR beta CDR3 regions amplified from RNA transcripts. The TCR CDR3 was amplified in a first-round RT-PCR using the HTBI primer set. TCRdb re-analysed the multiplex PCR reads in MiXCR, keeping a single row per CDR3 protein. The sample lists about 400,000 distinct CDR3 sequences; roughly an eighth were seen once. This clonotype was counted at least ten times. No antigen is known for it. The sample consisted of blood. This sequence originates from a man between 45 and 60 years old with Graves' ophthalmopathy.

The CDR3 nucleotides are TGTGCCAGCAGCCAGACGACAAAGAACTACAATGAGCAGTTCTTC. Translated, it gives CASSQTTKNYNEQFF. V and J are TRBV3-1 and TRBJ2-1; no definite D call. Trimming left V 3 bases short and J 3 bases short, with 12 bases between. The CDR3 loop spans 15 amino acids. Germline loops: CDR1 LGHDT, CDR2 YNNKEL (reference sequence).